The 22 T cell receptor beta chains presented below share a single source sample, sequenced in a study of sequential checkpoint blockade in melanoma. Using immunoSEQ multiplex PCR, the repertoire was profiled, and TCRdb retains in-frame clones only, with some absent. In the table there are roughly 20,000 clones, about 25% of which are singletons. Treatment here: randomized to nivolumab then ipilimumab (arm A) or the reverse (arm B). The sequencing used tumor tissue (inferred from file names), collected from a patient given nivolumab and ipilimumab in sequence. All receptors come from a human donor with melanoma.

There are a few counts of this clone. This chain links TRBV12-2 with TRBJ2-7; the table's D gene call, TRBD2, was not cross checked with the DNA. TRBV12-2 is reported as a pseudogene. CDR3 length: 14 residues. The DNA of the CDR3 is TGTGCCACCGGGGGGGCAACCCCTCCCTACGAGCAGTACTTC. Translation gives CATGGATPPYEQYF.

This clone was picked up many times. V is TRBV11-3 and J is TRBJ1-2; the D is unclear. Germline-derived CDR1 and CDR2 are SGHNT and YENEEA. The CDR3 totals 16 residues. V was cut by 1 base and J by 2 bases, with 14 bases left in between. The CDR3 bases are TGTGCCAGCAGCTTAGTAGATAGGACGGCGAACTATGGCTACACCTTC. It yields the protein CASSLVDRTANYGYTF.

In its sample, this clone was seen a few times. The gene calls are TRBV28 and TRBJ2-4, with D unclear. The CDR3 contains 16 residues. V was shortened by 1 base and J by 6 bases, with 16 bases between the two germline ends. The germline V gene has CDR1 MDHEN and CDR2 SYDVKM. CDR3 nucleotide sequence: TGTGCCAGCAGTTTATTCGCCCCCTTGGGCCTAAACATTCAGTACTTC. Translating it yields CASSLFAPLGLNIQYF.

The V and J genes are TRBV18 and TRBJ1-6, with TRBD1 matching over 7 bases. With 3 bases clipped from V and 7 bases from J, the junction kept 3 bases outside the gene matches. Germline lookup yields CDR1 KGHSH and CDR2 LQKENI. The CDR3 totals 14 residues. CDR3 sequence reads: CASSPDRKNSPLHF. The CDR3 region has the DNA TGTGCCAGCTCACCGGACAGGAAGAATTCACCCCTCCACTTT. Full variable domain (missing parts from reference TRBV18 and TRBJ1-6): NAGVMQNPRHLVRRRGQEARLRCSPMKGHSHVYWYRQLPEEGLKFMVYLQKENIIDESGMPKERFSAEFPKEGPSILRIQQVVRGDSAAYFCASSPDRKNSPLHFGNGTRLTVT.

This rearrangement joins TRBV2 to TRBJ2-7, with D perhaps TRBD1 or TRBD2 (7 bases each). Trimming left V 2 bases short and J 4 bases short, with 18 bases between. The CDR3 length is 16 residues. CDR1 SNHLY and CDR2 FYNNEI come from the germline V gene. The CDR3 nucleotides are TGTGCCAGCAGTGAAAGGGGGAGGGGGCAGAGATACGAGCAGTACTTC. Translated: CASSERGRGQRYEQYF. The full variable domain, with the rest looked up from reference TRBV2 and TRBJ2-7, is EPEVTQTPSHQVTQMGQEVILRCVPISNHLYFYWYRQILGQKVEFLVSFYNNEISEKSEIFDDQFSVERPDGSNFTLKIRSTKLEDSAMYFCASSERGRGQRYEQYFGPGTRLTVT.

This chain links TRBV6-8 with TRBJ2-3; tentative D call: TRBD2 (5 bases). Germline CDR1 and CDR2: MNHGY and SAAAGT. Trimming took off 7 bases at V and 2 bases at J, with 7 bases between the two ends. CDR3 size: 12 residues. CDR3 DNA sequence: TGTGCCAGCACCGGGATCACAGATACGCAGTATTTT. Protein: CASTGITDTQYF.

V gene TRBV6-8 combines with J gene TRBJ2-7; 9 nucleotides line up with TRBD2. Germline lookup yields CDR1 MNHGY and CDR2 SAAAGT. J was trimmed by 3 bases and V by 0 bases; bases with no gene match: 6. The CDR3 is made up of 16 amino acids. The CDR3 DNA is TGTGCCAGCAGTTACTCGGGGCTAGCGGGAAACTACGAGCAGTACTTC. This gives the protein CASSYSGLAGNYEQYF.

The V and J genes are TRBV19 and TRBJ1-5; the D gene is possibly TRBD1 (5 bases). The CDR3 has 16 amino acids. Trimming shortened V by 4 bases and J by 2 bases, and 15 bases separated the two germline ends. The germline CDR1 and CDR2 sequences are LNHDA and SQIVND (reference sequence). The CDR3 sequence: CASSTMRGAGNQPQHF. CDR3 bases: TGTGCCAGTAGTACAATGCGAGGGGCCGGCAATCAGCCCCAGCATTTT.

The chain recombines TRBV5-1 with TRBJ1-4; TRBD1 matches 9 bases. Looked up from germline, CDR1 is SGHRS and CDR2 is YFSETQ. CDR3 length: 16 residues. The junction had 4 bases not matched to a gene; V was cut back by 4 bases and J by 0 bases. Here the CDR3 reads CASSRTGGTTNEKLFF. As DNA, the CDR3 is TGCGCCAGCAGCCGCACAGGGGGCACAACTAATGAAAAACTGTTTTTT. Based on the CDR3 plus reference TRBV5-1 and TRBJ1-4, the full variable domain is KAGVTQTPRYLIKTRGQQVTLSCSPISGHRSVSWYQQTPGQGLQFLFEYFSETQRNKGNFPGRFSGRQFSNSRSEMNVSTLELGDSALYLCASSRTGGTTNEKLFFGSGTQLSVL.

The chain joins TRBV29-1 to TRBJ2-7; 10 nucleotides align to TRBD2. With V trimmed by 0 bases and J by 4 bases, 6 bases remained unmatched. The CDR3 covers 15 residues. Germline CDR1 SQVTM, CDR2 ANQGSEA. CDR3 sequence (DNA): TGCAGCGTTGAAGAAGGGGTAGCGGGGGGTTACGAGCAGTACTTC. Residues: CSVEEGVAGGYEQYF.

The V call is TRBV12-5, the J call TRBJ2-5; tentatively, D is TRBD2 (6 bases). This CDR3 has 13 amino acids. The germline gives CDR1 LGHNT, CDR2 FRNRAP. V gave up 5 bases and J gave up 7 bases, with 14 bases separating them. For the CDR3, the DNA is TGTGCTAGTGGTGGGGGAGCGGGCGGGACCCAGTACTTC. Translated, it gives CASGGGAGGTQYF.

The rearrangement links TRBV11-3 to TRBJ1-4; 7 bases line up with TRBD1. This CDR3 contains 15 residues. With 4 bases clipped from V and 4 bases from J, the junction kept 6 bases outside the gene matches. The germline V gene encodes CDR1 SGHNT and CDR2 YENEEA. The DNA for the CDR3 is TGTGCCAGCAGCTCTGGGGGACAGCTTAATGAAAAACTGTTTTTT. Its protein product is CASSSGGQLNEKLFF.

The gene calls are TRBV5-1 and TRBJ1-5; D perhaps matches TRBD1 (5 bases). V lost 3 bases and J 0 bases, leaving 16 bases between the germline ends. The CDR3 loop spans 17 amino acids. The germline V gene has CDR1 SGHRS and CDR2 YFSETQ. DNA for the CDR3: TGCGCCAGCAGCTCGGGACCCCTAGACCATAGCAATCAGCCCCAGCATTTT. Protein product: CASSSGPLDHSNQPQHF.

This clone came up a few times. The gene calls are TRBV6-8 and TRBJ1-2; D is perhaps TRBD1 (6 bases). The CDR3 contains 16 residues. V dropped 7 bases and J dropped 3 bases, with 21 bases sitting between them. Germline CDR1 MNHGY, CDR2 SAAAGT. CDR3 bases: TGTGCCAGCATCGGAATTAGAGGGGGAAAGGACTATGGCTACACCTTC. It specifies CASIGIRGGKDYGYTF.

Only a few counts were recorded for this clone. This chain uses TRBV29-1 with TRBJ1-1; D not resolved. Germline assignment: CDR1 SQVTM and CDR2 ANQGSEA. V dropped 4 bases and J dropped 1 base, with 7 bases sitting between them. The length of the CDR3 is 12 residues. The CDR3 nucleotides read TGCAGCGTTGCGGACGGGAACACTGAAGCTTTCTTT. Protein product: CSVADGNTEAFF.

The CDR3: CASSVGQYNSPLHF. CDR3 DNA sequence: TGTGCCAGCAGCGTAGGTCAATATAATTCACCCCTCCACTTT. The V gene is TRBV9, the J gene TRBJ1-6; no reliable D call. Trimming removed 0 bases at V and 4 bases at J, with 5 bases between. Germline lookup yields CDR1 SGDLS and CDR2 YYNGEE. This CDR3 spans 14 amino acids.

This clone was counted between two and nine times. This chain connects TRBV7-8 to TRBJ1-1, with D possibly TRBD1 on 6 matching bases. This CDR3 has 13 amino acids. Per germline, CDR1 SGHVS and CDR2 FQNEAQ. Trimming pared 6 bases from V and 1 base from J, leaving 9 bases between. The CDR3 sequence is CASRSGENTEAFF. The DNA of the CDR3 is TGTGCCAGCAGATCAGGGGAGAACACTGAAGCTTTCTTT.

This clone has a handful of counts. The DNA of the CDR3 is TGTGCCAGCAGCATTTACTCAGATGCCACAGATACGCAGTATTTT. Protein sequence: CASSIYSDATDTQYF. The chain links TRBV9 to TRBJ2-3; D uncertain. The CDR3 is 15 amino acids. Per germline, CDR1 SGDLS and CDR2 YYNGEE. V was pared by 4 bases and J by 2 bases, with 14 bases between.

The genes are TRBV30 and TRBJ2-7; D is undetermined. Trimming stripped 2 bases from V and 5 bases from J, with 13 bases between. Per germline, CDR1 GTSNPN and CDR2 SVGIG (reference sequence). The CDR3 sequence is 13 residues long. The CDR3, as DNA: TGTGCCTGGAGTCTTGGCAGAGCCAACGAGCAGTACTTC. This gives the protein CAWSLGRANEQYF.

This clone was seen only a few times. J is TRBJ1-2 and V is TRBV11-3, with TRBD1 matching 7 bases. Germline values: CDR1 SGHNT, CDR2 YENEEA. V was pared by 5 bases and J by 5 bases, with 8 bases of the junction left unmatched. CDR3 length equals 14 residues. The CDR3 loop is CASSQVRQGYGYTF. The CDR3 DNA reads TGTGCCAGCAGCCAAGTGAGACAGGGTTATGGCTACACCTTC.

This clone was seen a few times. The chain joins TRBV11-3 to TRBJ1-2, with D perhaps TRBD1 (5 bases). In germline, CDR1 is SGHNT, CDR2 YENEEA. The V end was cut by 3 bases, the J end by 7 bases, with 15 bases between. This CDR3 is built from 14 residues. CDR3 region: CASSLGGVASGYTF. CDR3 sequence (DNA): TGTGCCAGCAGCTTGGGAGGGGTCGCAAGTGGCTACACCTTC.

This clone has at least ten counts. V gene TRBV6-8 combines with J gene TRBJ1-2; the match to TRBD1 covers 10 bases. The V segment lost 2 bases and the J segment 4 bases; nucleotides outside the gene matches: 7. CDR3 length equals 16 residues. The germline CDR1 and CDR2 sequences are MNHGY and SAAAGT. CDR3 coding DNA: TGTGCCAGCAGTTACACCCGGACAGGGGGTAGCTATGGCTACACCTTC. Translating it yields CASSYTRTGGSYGYTF.